This T cell receptor (beta chain) was profiled in a study of shared clonotypes between healthy human individuals. To note about this clone: Its antigen is unidentified.

V was pared by 4 bases and J by 5 bases, with 12 bases between. Germline CDR1 is SGHRS and CDR2 is YFSETQ. The CDR3 has 14 amino acids. Using roughly 180 ng DNA, approximately 30,000 T cell genomes, the sorted-subset replicate PCRs were run. TCRdb's copy holds only in-frame clones and misses some; the assay was immunoSEQ multiplex PCR. This table holds 950,000 to 1,300,000 clones, approximately 70% found once. Findings and limits, study-wide: Even with large depth, rarefaction showed that sorted-subset sequencing was incomplete.

The sequencing sample was made of memory CD4+ T cells sorted from blood. Subset given: CD45RA-negative fraction. The chain joins TRBV5-1 to TRBJ2-2, with D perhaps TRBD1 (6 bases). The sequence was obtained from a young man in good health. CDR3: CASSKDSSTGELFF. In DNA, the CDR3 is TGCGCCAGCAGCAAGGACAGCTCGACCGGGGAGCTGTTTTTT. Looking up the rest from reference TRBV5-1 and TRBJ2-2 gives the full variable domain: KAGVTQTPRYLIKTRGQQVTLSCSPISGHRSVSWYQQTPGQGLQFLFEYFSETQRNKGNFPGRFSGRQFSNSRSEMNVSTLELGDSALYLCASSKDSSTGELFFGEGSRLTVL.